This T cell receptor beta chain was obtained from a study of breast tumors, draining lymph nodes, adjacent tissues. TCRdb used MiXCR to reprocess the multiplex PCR reads, holding one entry per CDR3 protein. Of 14,000 to 15,000 distinct CDR3 sequences listed, roughly 50% are singletons. By sample fraction, this clonotype is medium-sized. Its antigen is undetermined. The study's findings and limits: Data only fit, rather than demonstrated, lymph node origin of most tumor T cells.

Sequenced material: tumor-adjacent breast tissue. This TCR was sampled from a female donor with breast cancer. Some clones in this sample may be carry-over from other donors' samples.

CDR3 nucleotide sequence: TGTGCCAGCACCGACGACCGAATTCTAGAGACCCAGTACTTC. This translates into CASTDDRILETQYF. The rearrangement uses TRBV7-9 and TRBJ2-5; D gene ambiguous. CDR3 size: 14 residues. Between the trimmed V and J ends, which lost 7 bases and 4 bases, there was a span of 16 bases. Per germline, CDR1 SEHNR and CDR2 FQNEAQ (reference sequence).